Listed below are T cell receptor beta chains from one sample, sequenced in a study of cytotoxic CD8 clonotypes in ibrutinib-treated CLL. The repertoire was sequenced with immunoSEQ multiplex PCR; TCRdb's copy has only in-frame clones and lacks some. The profile shows 330,000 or so clones, over 60% of them singletons. The sample consisted of PBMCs, taken after 36 months of ibrutinib treatment. These receptors were collected from a human donor with chronic lymphocytic leukemia. The CDR3 runs from the conserved cysteine through the conserved F or W. The order of the fields is CDR3 protein, CDR3 DNA, J gene, clone size, V gene, D gene. The D gene is left open where the match is weak. Not all rows give a size; the values are once, few, many and, for expanded clones, a class.

CDR3 protein: CASSPSGGAGEQYF; CDR3 DNA: TGTGCCAGCAGCCCCTCGGGGGGGGCTGGCGAGCAGTACTTC; J gene: TRBJ2-7; clone size: .; V gene: TRBV7-6; D gene: TRBD2
CDR3 protein: CASSPPFNPGDTQYF; CDR3 DNA: TGTGCCAGCTCACCACCGTTTAACCCGGGGGATACGCAGTATTTT; J gene: TRBJ2-3; clone size: few; V gene: TRBV18; D gene: .
CDR3 protein: CASSLGRGRTEAFF; CDR3 DNA: TGTGCCAGCAGCTTGGGCCGGGGGCGGACTGAAGCTTTCTTT; J gene: TRBJ1-1; clone size: few; V gene: TRBV5-4; D gene: .
CDR3 protein: CASSQKSGFYNEQFF; CDR3 DNA: TGCGCCAGCAGCCAAAAAAGCGGGTTCTACAATGAGCAGTTCTTC; J gene: TRBJ2-1; clone size: .; V gene: TRBV4-3; D gene: .
CDR3 protein: CASSLERAAYEQYF; CDR3 DNA: TGTGCCAGCAGCTTAGAGCGGGCCGCCTACGAGCAGTACTTC; J gene: TRBJ2-7; clone size: .; V gene: TRBV7-9; D gene: .
CDR3 protein: CASSQGVQPYGYTF; CDR3 DNA: TGCGCCAGCAGCCAAGGAGTACAGCCGTATGGCTACACCTTC; J gene: TRBJ1-2; clone size: .; V gene: TRBV4-1; D gene: .
CDR3 protein: CASSAGGYEQYF; CDR3 DNA: TGCGCCAGCAGCGCAGGGGGATACGAGCAGTACTTC; J gene: TRBJ2-7; clone size: .; V gene: TRBV5-1; D gene: TRBD1
CDR3 protein: CASSHGGPSYEQYF; CDR3 DNA: TGTGCCAGCAGCCATGGGGGGCCCTCCTACGAGCAGTACTTC; J gene: TRBJ2-7; clone size: .; V gene: TRBV7-2; D gene: .
CDR3 protein: CASSQGIYGYTF; CDR3 DNA: TGTGCCAGTAGCCAGGGTATCTATGGCTACACCTTC; J gene: TRBJ1-2; clone size: once; V gene: TRBV19; D gene: .
CDR3 protein: CSVTGGRWTDTQYF; CDR3 DNA: TGCAGCGTCACAGGCGGGCGGTGGACAGATACGCAGTATTTT; J gene: TRBJ2-3; clone size: .; V gene: TRBV29-1; D gene: .
CDR3 protein: CASRQRGGPTDTQYF; CDR3 DNA: TGTGCCAGCAGACAGCGGGGGGGCCCCACAGATACGCAGTATTTT; J gene: TRBJ2-3; clone size: .; V gene: TRBV5-4; D gene: TRBD2
CDR3 protein: CASSPKQGAIYEQYF; CDR3 DNA: TGCGCCAGCAGCCCGAAACAGGGGGCCATCTACGAGCAGTACTTC; J gene: TRBJ2-7; clone size: .; V gene: TRBV5-1; D gene: TRBD1
CDR3 protein: CASSLGVLTYEQYF; CDR3 DNA: TGTGCCAGCAGCTTAGGAGTCCTAACCTACGAGCAGTACTTC; J gene: TRBJ2-7; clone size: .; V gene: TRBV7-8; D gene: .
CDR3 protein: CASSLVPISNQPQHF; CDR3 DNA: TGTGCCAGCAGTTTAGTACCGATTAGCAATCAGCCCCAGCATTTT; J gene: TRBJ1-5; clone size: .; V gene: TRBV28; D gene: .
CDR3 protein: CASSFSQGNTEAFF; CDR3 DNA: TGCGCCAGCAGCTTTAGTCAGGGGAACACTGAAGCTTTCTTT; J gene: TRBJ1-1; clone size: .; V gene: TRBV5-1; D gene: .
CDR3 protein: CASSKRLGTRTDTQYF; CDR3 DNA: TGTGCCAGCAGCAAACGGCTGGGTACCCGCACAGATACGCAGTATTTT; J gene: TRBJ2-3; clone size: .; V gene: TRBV21-1; D gene: .